Listed here are 23 T cell receptor beta chains from one sample, sequenced in a study of cytomegalovirus exposure and HLA in healthy donors (dated by TCRdb to about 2017). Receptor libraries were prepared by the immunoSEQ multiplex PCR assay. This is the immuneACCESS table as TCRdb keeps it, with only in-frame sequences that have V and J called. A part of the clones is gone; compared with another copy, unresolved V genes explain less than half, and the rest is unexplained. The sample table shows about 250,000 clones, and roughly 90% are seen once. The ten most abundant clones make up more than 10% of the sample. Sequencing was carried out using PBMCs. Receptor source: a man aged 18 to 30 in good health and CMV-seropositive.

The chain combines TRBV6-1 with TRBJ2-1; either TRBD1 or TRBD2 may supply D (6 bases each). Germline V gene lookup returns CDR1 MNHNS and CDR2 SASEGT. V lost 6 bases, J lost 9 bases, and 12 bases lay in between. The CDR3 sequence is 12 residues long. CDR3 sequence reads: CASSGRGAEQFF. The CDR3 bases are TGTGCCAGCAGCGGTAGGGGGGCTGAGCAGTTCTTC.

The rearrangement uses TRBV5-1 and TRBJ2-1, with D perhaps TRBD1 (6 bases). This CDR3 is 13 amino acids long. Germline CDR1 and CDR2: SGHRS and YFSETQ. Trimming took 4 bases from V and 4 from J, leaving 9 bases between them. CDR3 sequence reads: CASSPTGYNEQFF. In DNA, the CDR3 is TGCGCCAGCAGCCCTACAGGGTACAATGAGCAGTTCTTC.

The chain carries TRBV5-1 and TRBJ2-3; D unresolved. The CDR3 spans 16 residues. Trimming took off 1 base at V and 0 bases at J, with 12 bases between the two ends. Germline CDR1 is SGHRS and CDR2 is YFSETQ. CDR3 loop: CASSLIPAASTDTQYF. The CDR3 DNA follows: TGCGCCAGCAGCTTGATACCGGCTGCTAGCACAGATACGCAGTATTTT.

V and J are TRBV28 and TRBJ2-7; TRBD2 matches at 9 bases. Germline lookup yields CDR1 MDHEN and CDR2 SYDVKM. With 2 bases clipped from V and 2 bases from J, the junction kept 4 bases outside the gene matches. The CDR3 totals 15 residues. The CDR3 loop reads CASSLLREGPYEQYF. The DNA of the CDR3 is TGTGCCAGCAGTTTACTGCGGGAGGGACCCTACGAGCAGTACTTC.

J is TRBJ2-7 and V is TRBV2, with no clear D. The CDR3 sequence is 12 residues long. The V gene lost 8 bases and the J gene lost 1 base, with 9 bases spanning the gap. Germline V lookup: CDR1 SNHLY, CDR2 FYNNEI. The CDR3 spells CASLPGSYEQYF. The CDR3 DNA sequence: TGTGCCAGCTTACCAGGTTCCTACGAGCAGTACTTC.

The chain carries TRBV27 and TRBJ2-7; no clear D gene. This CDR3 is 13 amino acids long. In germline, CDR1 is MNHEY, CDR2 SMNVEV (reference sequence). Trimming took off 3 bases at V and 3 bases at J, with 9 bases between the two ends. CDR3 DNA: TGTGCCAGCAGTTTGAATTTCCTCTACGAGCAGTACTTC. It translates to CASSLNFLYEQYF.

The V call is TRBV5-6, the J call TRBJ1-1; 7 nucleotides agree with TRBD1. The CDR3 consists of 14 residues. V shed 3 bases, J shed 1 base, and the junction held 3 bases outside the gene matches. CDR1 and CDR2 from the germline V gene are SGHDT and YYEEEE. Here the CDR3 reads CASSSGQPNTEAFF. For the CDR3, the DNA is TGTGCCAGCAGCTCGGGACAGCCGAACACTGAAGCTTTCTTT.

This sequence joins TRBV5-4 and TRBJ2-7; unclear D gene. CDR1 SGHNT and CDR2 YYREEE come from the germline V gene (reference sequence). Between the trimmed V and J ends, which lost 0 bases and 6 bases, there was a span of 10 bases. CDR3 length equals 13 residues. The CDR3 DNA sequence: TGTGCCAGCAGCTTGGCTTGGGGATCCGAGCAGTACTTC. Translated, it gives CASSLAWGSEQYF.

The gene calls are TRBV7-8 and TRBJ2-7; D is unclear. Trimming left V 2 bases short and J 0 bases short, with 11 bases between. This CDR3 comprises 15 residues. Germline values: CDR1 SGHVS, CDR2 FQNEAQ. CDR3 DNA: TGTGCCAGCAGCTTAATTCTCAGAAACTCCTACGAGCAGTACTTC. It codes for CASSLILRNSYEQYF. Supplemented by reference TRBV7-8 and TRBJ2-7, the full variable domain reads GAGVSQSPRYKVAKRGQDVALRCDPISGHVSLFWYQQALGQGPEFLTYFQNEAQLDKSGLPSDRFFAERPEGSVSTLKIQRTQQEDSAVYLCASSLILRNSYEQYFGPGTRLTVT.

The chain carries TRBV29-1 and TRBJ2-7; 8 bases align to TRBD2. V lost 4 bases and J lost 0; bases outside the gene matches: 14. There are 17 residues in the CDR3. The germline V gene has CDR1 SQVTM and CDR2 ANQGSEA. This CDR3 is CSVVLYIRLASSYEQYF. The CDR3 bases are TGCAGCGTTGTTCTATATATACGACTAGCGAGCTCCTACGAGCAGTACTTC.

The CDR3 bases are TGTGCTAGCAGGGATGAAAACATTCAGTACTTC. It yields the protein CASRDENIQYF. The V and J genes are TRBV12-5 and TRBJ2-4; D possibly corresponds to TRBD1 (5 bases). Germline V lookup: CDR1 LGHNT, CDR2 FRNRAP. The CDR3 contains 11 residues. Trimming cost V 9 bases and J 5 bases, with 8 bases left between them.

The rearrangement links TRBV6-5 to TRBJ2-3; D remains unclear. Germline CDR1 and CDR2: MNHEY and SVGAGI. Trimming stripped 6 bases from V and 0 bases from J, with 13 bases between. This CDR3 has 15 amino acids. CDR3 region: CASRLTGGSTDTQYF. CDR3 bases: TGTGCCAGCAGATTGACTGGTGGGAGCACAGATACGCAGTATTTT.

This clone was observed a few times. This chain connects TRBV7-9 to TRBJ1-5, with 7 bases aligning to TRBD1. The trim removed 4 bases at V and 6 bases at J, leaving 6 bases unmatched. The CDR3 consists of 14 residues. Looked up from germline, CDR1 is SEHNR and CDR2 is FQNEAQ (reference sequence). DNA of the CDR3: TGTGCCAGCAGCTCGACAGGGCAGAGTCAGCCCCAGCATTTT. It is translated as CASSSTGQSQPQHF.

The V gene is TRBV7-6, the J gene TRBJ2-3; TRBD1 agrees at 10 bases. The germline CDR1 and CDR2 sequences are SGHVS and FNYEAQ. The V and J ends lost 5 bases and 0 bases, in that order; junction bases with no gene match: 11. The CDR3 is 18 amino acids. CDR3 DNA: TGTGCCAGCAGCCAACGGGACAGGGGACGAACTAGCACAGATACGCAGTATTTT. Translated: CASSQRDRGRTSTDTQYF.

J is TRBJ2-6 and V is TRBV2; 9 bases agree with TRBD1. Trimming cost V 6 bases and J 0 bases; bases outside gene matches: 9. The CDR3 runs to 18 residues. The germline CDR1 and CDR2 sequences are SNHLY and FYNNEI. In DNA, the CDR3 is TGTGCCAGCAGCCAGGACAGGGGCCCCACCTCTGGGGCCAACGTCCTGACTTTC. Protein: CASSQDRGPTSGANVLTF. The variable domain in full, completed from reference TRBV2 and TRBJ2-6, reads EPEVTQTPSHQVTQMGQEVILRCVPISNHLYFYWYRQILGQKVEFLVSFYNNEISEKSEIFDDQFSVERPDGSNFTLKIRSTKLEDSAMYFCASSQDRGPTSGANVLTFGAGSRLTVL.

The chain combines TRBV6-5 with TRBJ2-2; TRBD2 might be the D (7 bases). In germline, CDR1 is MNHEY, CDR2 SVGAGI. This CDR3 region has 14 residues. The V end lost 3 bases, the J end lost 4 bases, and 9 bases lay between the germline ends. DNA for the CDR3: TGTGCCAGCAGTTATAGGGGGGGCACCGGGGAGCTGTTTTTT. As protein: CASSYRGGTGELFF.

V gene TRBV5-1 combines with J gene TRBJ2-3; no definite D call. This CDR3 has 15 residues. The germline V gene has CDR1 SGHRS and CDR2 YFSETQ. The ends were cut back, 1 base at V and 2 bases at J, with 11 bases in the middle. CDR3 region: CASSLPSTTTDTQYF. The CDR3 DNA reads TGCGCCAGCAGCTTGCCATCAACTACCACAGATACGCAGTATTTT. Full variable domain (missing parts from reference TRBV5-1 and TRBJ2-3): KAGVTQTPRYLIKTRGQQVTLSCSPISGHRSVSWYQQTPGQGLQFLFEYFSETQRNKGNFPGRFSGRQFSNSRSEMNVSTLELGDSALYLCASSLPSTTTDTQYFGPGTRLTVL.

V and J are TRBV5-1 and TRBJ2-7; 9 bases are a match to TRBD2. Germline V gene lookup returns CDR1 SGHRS and CDR2 YFSETQ. The CDR3 runs to 16 residues. With 0 bases clipped from V and 2 bases from J, the junction kept 6 bases outside the gene matches. Here the CDR3 reads CASSLGLAGYTYEQYF. For the CDR3, the DNA is TGCGCCAGCAGCTTGGGGCTAGCGGGATACACCTACGAGCAGTACTTC.

The J gene is TRBJ1-2, the V gene TRBV5-1; D is ambiguous. Germline CDR1 is SGHRS and CDR2 is YFSETQ. This CDR3 comprises 17 residues. V was cut by 4 bases and J by 0 bases, with 19 bases left in between. The CDR3 reads CASSKRTTGNSNYGYTF. The DNA of the CDR3 is TGCGCCAGCAGCAAAAGAACGACGGGAAATTCTAACTATGGCTACACCTTC.

CDR3 nucleotide sequence: TGTGCCAGCAGTGCTGACAGGGGGCAGGGGGAGCAGTACTTC. Its protein product is CASSADRGQGEQYF. The V and J genes are TRBV27 and TRBJ2-7; 10 nucleotides align to TRBD1. Germline-derived CDR1 and CDR2 are MNHEY and SMNVEV (reference sequence). The CDR3 loop spans 14 amino acids. The J segment lost 7 bases and the V segment lost 5 bases, leaving 8 bases of the junction unmatched.

The chain joins TRBV27 to TRBJ2-5, with 8 nucleotides matching TRBD1. With 2 bases clipped from V and 0 bases from J, the junction kept 5 bases outside the gene matches. The CDR3 is 16 residues long. Germline CDR1 is MNHEY and CDR2 is SMNVEV (reference sequence). The CDR3 loop reads CASSLGDRRYQETQYF. The CDR3 nucleotides read TGTGCCAGCAGTTTAGGGGACAGGAGGTACCAAGAGACCCAGTACTTC.

J is TRBJ2-1 and V is TRBV5-1, with a tentative D call TRBD1 (6 bases). CDR3 length equals 13 residues. Trimming removed 5 bases at V and 5 bases at J, with 11 bases between. The germline V gene encodes CDR1 SGHRS and CDR2 YFSETQ. This CDR3 is CASRQGVDNEQFF. CDR3 in DNA: TGCGCCAGCAGACAGGGAGTGGACAATGAGCAGTTCTTC.

The rearrangement uses TRBV6-5 and TRBJ1-1, with 8 bases identical to TRBD1. Germline V gives CDR1 MNHEY, CDR2 SVGAGI. After removal of 6 bases from V and 3 bases from J, the junction contained 9 bases not matched to a gene. This CDR3 comprises 15 residues. CDR3: CASRDPGQGYTEAFF. In DNA, the CDR3 is TGTGCCAGCAGGGATCCCGGACAGGGCTACACTGAAGCTTTCTTT.